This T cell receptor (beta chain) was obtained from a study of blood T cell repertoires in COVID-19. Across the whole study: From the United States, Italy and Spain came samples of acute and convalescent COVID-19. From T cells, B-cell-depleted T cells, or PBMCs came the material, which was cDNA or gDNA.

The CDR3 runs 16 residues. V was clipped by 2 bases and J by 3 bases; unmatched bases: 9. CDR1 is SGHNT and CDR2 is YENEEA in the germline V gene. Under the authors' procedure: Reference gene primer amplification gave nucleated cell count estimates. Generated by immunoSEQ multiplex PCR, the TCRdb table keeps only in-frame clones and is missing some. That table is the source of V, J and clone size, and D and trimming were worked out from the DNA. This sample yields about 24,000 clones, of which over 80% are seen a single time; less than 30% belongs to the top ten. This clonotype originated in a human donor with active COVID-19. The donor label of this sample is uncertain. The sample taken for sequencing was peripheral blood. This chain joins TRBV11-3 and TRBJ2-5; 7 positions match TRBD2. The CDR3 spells CASSLRGGRAEETQYF. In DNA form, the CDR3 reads TGTGCCAGCAGCTTAAGGGGTGGGAGGGCCGAAGAGACCCAGTACTTC.